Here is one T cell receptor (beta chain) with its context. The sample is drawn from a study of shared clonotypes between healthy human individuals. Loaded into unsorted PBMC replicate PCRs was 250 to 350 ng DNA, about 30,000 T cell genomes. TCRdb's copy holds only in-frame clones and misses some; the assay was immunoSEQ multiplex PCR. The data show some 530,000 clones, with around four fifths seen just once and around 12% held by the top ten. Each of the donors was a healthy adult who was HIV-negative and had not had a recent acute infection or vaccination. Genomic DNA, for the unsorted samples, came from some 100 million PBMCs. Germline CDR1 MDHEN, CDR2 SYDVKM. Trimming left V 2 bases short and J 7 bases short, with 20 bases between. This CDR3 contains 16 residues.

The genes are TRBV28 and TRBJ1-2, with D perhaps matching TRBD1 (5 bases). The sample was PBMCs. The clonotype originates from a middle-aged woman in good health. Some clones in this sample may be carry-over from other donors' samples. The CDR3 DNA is TGTGCCAGCAGTTTACCGGGGGTTTGGGAAGCGGGTGGCTACACCTTC. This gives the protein CASSLPGVWEAGGYTF.